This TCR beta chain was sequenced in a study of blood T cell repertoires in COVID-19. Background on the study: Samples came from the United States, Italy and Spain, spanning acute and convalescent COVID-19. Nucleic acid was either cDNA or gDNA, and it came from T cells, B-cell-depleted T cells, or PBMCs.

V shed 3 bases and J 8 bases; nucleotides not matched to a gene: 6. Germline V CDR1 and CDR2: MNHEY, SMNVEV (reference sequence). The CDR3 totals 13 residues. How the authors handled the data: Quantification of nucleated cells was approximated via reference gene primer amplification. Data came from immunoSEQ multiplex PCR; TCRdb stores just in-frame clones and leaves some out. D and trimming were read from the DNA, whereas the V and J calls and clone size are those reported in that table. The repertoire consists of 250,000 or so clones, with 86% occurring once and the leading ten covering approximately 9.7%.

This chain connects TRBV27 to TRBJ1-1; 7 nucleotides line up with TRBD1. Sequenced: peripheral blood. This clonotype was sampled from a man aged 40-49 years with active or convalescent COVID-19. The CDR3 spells CASSFTGEWEAFF. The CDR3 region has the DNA TGTGCCAGCAGTTTTACAGGGGAATGGGAAGCTTTCTTT.